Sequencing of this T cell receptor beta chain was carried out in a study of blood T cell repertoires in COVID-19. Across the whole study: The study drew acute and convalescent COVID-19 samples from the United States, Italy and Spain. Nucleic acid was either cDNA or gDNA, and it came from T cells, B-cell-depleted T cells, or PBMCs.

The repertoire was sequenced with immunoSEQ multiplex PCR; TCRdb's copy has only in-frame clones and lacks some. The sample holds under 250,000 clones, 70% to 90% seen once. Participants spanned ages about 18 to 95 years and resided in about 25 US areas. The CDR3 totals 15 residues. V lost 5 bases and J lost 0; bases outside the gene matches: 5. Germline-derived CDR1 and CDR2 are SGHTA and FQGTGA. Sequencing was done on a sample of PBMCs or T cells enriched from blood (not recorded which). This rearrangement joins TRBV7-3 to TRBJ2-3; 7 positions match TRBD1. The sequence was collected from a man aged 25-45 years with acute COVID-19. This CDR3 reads CASSKTGQSTDTQYF. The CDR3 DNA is TGTGCCAGCAGCAAGACAGGGCAAAGCACAGATACGCAGTATTTT.